The 24 T cell receptor beta chains reported below all come from one sample, sequenced in a study of T cell responses to AZD1222 COVID-19 vaccine. TCRdb keeps only in-frame clones here, not all; method: immunoSEQ multiplex PCR. The table has fewer than 130,000 clones, 88% seen once; the top ten hold roughly 1.5%. Sequenced material: peripheral blood, taken on day 0 of AZD1222 vaccination. The receptors originated from an adult in good health.

The chain has TRBV9 and TRBJ2-3; the D gene is possibly TRBD2 (5 bases). This CDR3 has 15 amino acids. The germline gives CDR1 SGDLS, CDR2 YYNGEE. Trimming pared 4 bases from V and 9 bases from J, leaving 21 bases between. The CDR3 nucleotides read TGTGCCAGCAGCCCAGAGGGTCACTCAGGTAGGACGCAGTATTTT. Protein: CASSPEGHSGRTQYF. Variable domain in full (rest from reference TRBV9 and TRBJ2-3): DSGVTQTPKHLITATGQRVTLRCSPRSGDLSVYWYQQSLDQGLQFLIQYYNGEERAKGNILERFSAQQFPDLHSELNLSSLELGDSALYFCASSPEGHSGRTQYFGPGTRLTVL.

Here the CDR3 DNA reads TGCGCCAGCAGCCTCAGTCCCGGGACAGGGAACACTGAAGCTTTCTTT. Its translation: CASSLSPGTGNTEAFF. This chain connects TRBV4-1 to TRBJ1-1, with 8 bases fitting TRBD1. Germline V gene lookup returns CDR1 MGHRA and CDR2 YSYEKL. Trimming took 4 bases from V and 1 from J; bases not matched to a gene: 8. The CDR3 totals 16 residues.

V and J are TRBV29-1 and TRBJ2-7, with TRBD2 matching 8 bases. The V and J ends lost 3 bases and 0 bases, in that order; junction bases with no gene match: 4. CDR3 length: 14 residues. Germline V gene sequence: CDR1 SQVTM, CDR2 ANQGSEA. CDR3 coding DNA: TGCAGCGTTGAGCTAGCGGGCTCCTCCTACGAGCAGTACTTC. Amino acid sequence: CSVELAGSSYEQYF.

The genes are TRBV5-1 and TRBJ2-3; D call uncertain. The CDR3 is 13 residues long. Germline CDR1 reads SGHRS; CDR2 reads YFSETQ. The V gene lost 4 bases and the J gene lost 0 bases, with 6 bases spanning the gap. The CDR3 nucleotides are TGCGCCAGCAGCGGCCCGAGCACAGATACGCAGTATTTT. This codes for CASSGPSTDTQYF.

This clone turned up a few times. The chain couples TRBV7-9 to TRBJ1-1; a weak D match, TRBD1 (5 bases). This CDR3 region has 12 residues. Trimming cost V 6 bases and J 3 bases, with 8 bases left between them. The germline CDR1 and CDR2 sequences are SEHNR and FQNEAQ (reference sequence). CDR3 in amino acids: CASRGEYTEAFF. CDR3 DNA: TGTGCCAGCAGAGGGGAGTACACTGAAGCTTTCTTT.

This rearrangement joins TRBV24-1 to TRBJ2-7; 7 nucleotides align to TRBD2. Per germline, CDR1 KGHDR and CDR2 SFDVKD. J was trimmed by 3 bases and V by 5 bases; bases with no gene match: 9. CDR3 length: 15 residues. The CDR3 coding sequence is TGTGCCACCAGTGTATCAGACCGGGGGGTCTACGAGCAGTACTTC. Translating it yields CATSVSDRGVYEQYF.

The rearrangement uses TRBV4-1 and TRBJ2-7; D is possibly TRBD2 (6 bases). With 1 base removed from V and 0 bases from J, the gap between germline ends came to 10 bases. Germline loops: CDR1 MGHRA, CDR2 YSYEKL. This CDR3 has 15 residues. CDR3 sequence (DNA): TGCGCCAGCAGCCAAGGGGGGACTGTCTCCTACGAGCAGTACTTC. It encodes CASSQGGTVSYEQYF.

This clone was observed once. The rearrangement joins TRBV12-2 to TRBJ1-5. TRBV12-2 is assigned pseudogene status. This CDR3 comprises 20 residues. CDR3 loop: CASRLTPGPLNLGSNQPQHF. The CDR3 DNA reads TGTGCAAGTCGCCTAACCCCCGGGCCCCTAAACTTGGGGTCCAATCAGCCCCAGCATTTT.

This sequence joins TRBV29-1 and TRBJ1-2, with TRBD1 identical over 8 bases. V lost 6 bases and J lost 3; bases outside the gene matches: 12. The CDR3 is 15 residues long. CDR1 and CDR2 (germline): SQVTM, ANQGSEA. CDR3 in amino acids: CSVPTGTGGYYGYTF. The DNA for the CDR3 is TGCAGCGTCCCTACCGGTACAGGGGGTTACTATGGCTACACCTTC.

The rearrangement joins TRBV29-1 to TRBJ1-1; 8 positions match TRBD1. The V segment lost 5 bases and the J segment 3 bases; nucleotides outside the gene matches: 8. Germline V gene sequence: CDR1 SQVTM, CDR2 ANQGSEA. This CDR3 region has 14 residues. DNA of the CDR3: TGCAGCGTTCTTATGGTGACAGGGGACACTGAAGCTTTCTTT. It specifies CSVLMVTGDTEAFF.

The chain links TRBV30 to TRBJ1-6; D unresolved. The V end lost 3 bases, the J end lost 6 bases, and 9 bases lay between the germline ends. The CDR3 is made up of 13 amino acids. Germline loops: CDR1 GTSNPN, CDR2 SVGIG (reference sequence). CDR3 loop: CAWREVTNSPLHF. The CDR3 nucleotides read TGTGCCTGGAGAGAGGTTACTAATTCACCCCTCCACTTT.

This sequence joins TRBV5-1 and TRBJ2-1; D might be TRBD1 or TRBD2, each matching 6 bases. The CDR3 consists of 17 residues. Germline loops: CDR1 SGHRS, CDR2 YFSETQ. V lost 2 bases, J lost 0 bases, and 15 bases lay in between. CDR3 region: CASSFRGTPSSYNEQFF. Here the CDR3 DNA reads TGCGCCAGCAGCTTCCGGGGGACACCTAGCTCCTACAATGAGCAGTTCTTC.

The V call is TRBV9, the J call TRBJ2-1; no reliable D call. The CDR3 extends over 12 amino acids. The V gene's germline CDR1 is SGDLS and CDR2 YYNGEE. Trimming took off 2 bases at V and 10 bases at J, with 10 bases between the two ends. The CDR3 spells CASSVSVGEQFF. Here the CDR3 DNA reads TGTGCCAGCAGCGTCTCGGTCGGGGAGCAGTTCTTC.

The V call is TRBV28, the J call TRBJ1-3; 7 bases align to TRBD1. V trimming: 9 bases; J trimming: 4 bases; junction bases outside the gene matches: 6. This CDR3 has 13 amino acids. Germline V CDR1 and CDR2: MDHEN, SYDVKM. The CDR3 DNA sequence: TGTGCCAGTGAGGGGGCAGTCGGAAACACCATATATTTT. It translates to CASEGAVGNTIYF.

This clone was observed a single time. CDR3 region: CASSQDLGRGHSPLHF. DNA for the CDR3: TGTGCCAGCAGCCAAGATCTTGGCAGGGGGCATTCACCCCTCCACTTT. V usage is TRBV14 and J usage is TRBJ1-6; TRBD1 agrees at 8 bases. Trimming at V came to 0 bases and at J to 8 bases, leaving 6 bases not matched to a gene. The CDR3 runs 16 residues. Germline-derived CDR1 and CDR2 are SGHDN and FVKESK.

V gene TRBV12-3 or TRBV12-4 combines with J gene TRBJ1-3, with unresolved D. The length of the CDR3 is 11 residues. Trimming removed 7 bases at V and 0 bases at J, with 1 base between. DNA of the CDR3: TGTGCCAGCACCTCTGGAAACACCATATATTTT. Translation gives CASTSGNTIYF.

This clone has a single count. The rearrangement links TRBV5-5 to TRBJ1-1; D call uncertain. This CDR3 is built from 14 residues. V gave up 6 bases and J gave up 2 bases, with 14 bases separating them. Per the germline V gene, CDR1 is SGHKS and CDR2 is YYEKEE (reference sequence). This chain's CDR3 is CASTWLPGNTEAFF. In DNA form, the CDR3 reads TGTGCCAGCACCTGGCTCCCGGGTAACACTGAAGCTTTCTTT.

This chain connects TRBV2 to TRBJ1-2; TRBD1 agrees at 8 bases. Germline trimming cut 2 bases from V and 2 bases from J; bases unmatched to any gene: 7. The germline V gene encodes CDR1 SNHLY and CDR2 FYNNEI. This CDR3 has 16 amino acids. CDR3 amino acids: CASSELTGGQNYGYTF. The DNA of the CDR3 is TGTGCCAGCAGTGAACTAACAGGGGGACAGAACTATGGCTACACCTTC.

This rearrangement joins TRBV19 to TRBJ2-7, with a tentative D call TRBD1 (5 bases). The CDR3 totals 13 residues. Germline CDR1 and CDR2: LNHDA and SQIVND (reference sequence). V was trimmed by 6 bases and J by 4 bases, leaving 13 bases between them. CDR3 DNA: TGTGCCAGTAGCCCTGTGGCAGGGTACGAGCAGTACTTC. Its protein is CASSPVAGYEQYF.

The chain joins TRBV19 to TRBJ1-2; D gene unclear. V was cut by 0 bases and J by 7 bases, with 12 bases left in between. Germline V lookup: CDR1 LNHDA, CDR2 SQIVND (reference sequence). This CDR3 contains 14 residues. In DNA form, the CDR3 reads TGTGCCAGTAGTATAGATGCTAGTGGCGGTGGCTACACCTTC. Amino acid sequence: CASSIDASGGGYTF. The complete variable domain, with remaining parts taken from reference TRBV19 and TRBJ1-2, reads DGGITQSPKYLFRKEGQNVTLSCEQNLNHDAMYWYRQDPGQGLRLIYYSQIVNDFQKGDIAEGYSVSREKKESFPLTVTSAQKNPTAFYLCASSIDASGGGYTFGSGTRLTVV.

The chain employs TRBV19 and TRBJ1-5; D unresolved. Germline CDR1 and CDR2: LNHDA and SQIVND (reference sequence). The CDR3 runs 15 residues. Trimming pared 4 bases from V and 4 bases from J, leaving 14 bases between. CDR3: CASSNPQVGNQPQHF. In DNA, the CDR3 is TGTGCCAGTAGTAATCCCCAGGTAGGGAATCAGCCCCAGCATTTT. Combining the CDR3 with reference TRBV19 and TRBJ1-5 gives the whole variable domain DGGITQSPKYLFRKEGQNVTLSCEQNLNHDAMYWYRQDPGQGLRLIYYSQIVNDFQKGDIAEGYSVSREKKESFPLTVTSAQKNPTAFYLCASSNPQVGNQPQHFGDGTRLSIL.

This clone came up once. The CDR3 protein is CASSLRTGGSYEQYF. The CDR3 DNA reads TGTGCCAGCAGTTTGAGGACAGGGGGGTCCTACGAGCAGTACTTC. The V gene is TRBV6-5, the J gene TRBJ2-7; the match to TRBD1 covers 10 bases. The length of the CDR3 is 15 residues. J lost 1 base, V lost 4 bases, and 4 bases had no gene match. Per the germline V gene, CDR1 is MNHEY and CDR2 is SVGAGI.

This clone was observed once. The V and J genes are TRBV7-2 and TRBJ2-5; D may be TRBD1 (7 bases). This CDR3 is built from 13 residues. CDR1 SGHTA and CDR2 FQGNSA come from the germline V gene. Trimming stripped 6 bases from V and 5 bases from J, with 13 bases between. CDR3 sequence: CASRFRGVETQYF. The CDR3 nucleotides read TGTGCCAGCAGATTCAGGGGGGTTGAGACCCAGTACTTC.

The chain joins TRBV18 to TRBJ1-2, with D unresolved. V gave up 2 bases and J gave up 2 bases, with 15 bases separating them. This CDR3 contains 16 residues. Germline CDR1 KGHSH, CDR2 LQKENI. The CDR3 DNA sequence: TGTGCCAGCTCACCAGGCCGCAACAAGGAGAACTATGGCTACACCTTC. It yields the protein CASSPGRNKENYGYTF.